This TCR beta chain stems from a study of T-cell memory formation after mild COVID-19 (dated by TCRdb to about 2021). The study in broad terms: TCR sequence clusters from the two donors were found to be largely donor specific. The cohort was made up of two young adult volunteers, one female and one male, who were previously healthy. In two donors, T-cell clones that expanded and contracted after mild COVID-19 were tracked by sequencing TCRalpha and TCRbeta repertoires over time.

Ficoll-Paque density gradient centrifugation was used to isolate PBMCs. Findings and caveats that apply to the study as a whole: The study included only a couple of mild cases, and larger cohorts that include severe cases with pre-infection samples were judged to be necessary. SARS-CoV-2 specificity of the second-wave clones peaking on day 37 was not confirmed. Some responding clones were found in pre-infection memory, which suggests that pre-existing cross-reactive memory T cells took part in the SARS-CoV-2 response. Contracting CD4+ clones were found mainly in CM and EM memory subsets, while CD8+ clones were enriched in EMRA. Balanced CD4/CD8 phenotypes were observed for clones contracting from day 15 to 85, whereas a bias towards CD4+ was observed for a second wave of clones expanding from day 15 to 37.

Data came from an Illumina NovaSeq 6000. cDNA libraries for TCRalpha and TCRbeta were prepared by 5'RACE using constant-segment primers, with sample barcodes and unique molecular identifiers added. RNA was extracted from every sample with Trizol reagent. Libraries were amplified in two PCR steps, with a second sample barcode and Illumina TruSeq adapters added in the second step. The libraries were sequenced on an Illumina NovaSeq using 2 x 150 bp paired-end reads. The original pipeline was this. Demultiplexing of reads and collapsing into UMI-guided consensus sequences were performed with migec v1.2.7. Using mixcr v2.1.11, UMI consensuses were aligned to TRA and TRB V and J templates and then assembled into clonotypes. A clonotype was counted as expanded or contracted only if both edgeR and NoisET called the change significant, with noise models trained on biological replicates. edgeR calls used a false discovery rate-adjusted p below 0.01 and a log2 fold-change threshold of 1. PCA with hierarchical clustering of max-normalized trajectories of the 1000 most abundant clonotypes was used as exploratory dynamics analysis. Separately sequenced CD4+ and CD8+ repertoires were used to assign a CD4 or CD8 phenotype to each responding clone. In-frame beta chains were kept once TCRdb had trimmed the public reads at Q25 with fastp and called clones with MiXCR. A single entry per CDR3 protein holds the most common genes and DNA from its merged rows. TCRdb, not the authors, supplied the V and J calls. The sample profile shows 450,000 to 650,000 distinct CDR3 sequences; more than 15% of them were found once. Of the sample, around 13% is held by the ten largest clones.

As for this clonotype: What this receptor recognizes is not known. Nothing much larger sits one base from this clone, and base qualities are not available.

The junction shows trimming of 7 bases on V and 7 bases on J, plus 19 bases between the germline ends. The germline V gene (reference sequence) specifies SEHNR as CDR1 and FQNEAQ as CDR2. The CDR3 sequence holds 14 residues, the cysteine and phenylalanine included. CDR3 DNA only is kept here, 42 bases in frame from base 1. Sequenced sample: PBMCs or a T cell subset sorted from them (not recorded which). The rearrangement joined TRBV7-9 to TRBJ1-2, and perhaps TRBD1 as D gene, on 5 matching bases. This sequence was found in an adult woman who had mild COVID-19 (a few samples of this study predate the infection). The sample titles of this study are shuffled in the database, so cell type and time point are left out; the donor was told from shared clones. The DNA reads TGTGCCAGCAATTCTGAGGGACGGACGGCTGGCTACACCTTC. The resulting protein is CASNSEGRTAGYTF.